A selection of T cell receptor beta chains follows, all from one sample in a study of T cell responses to AZD1222 COVID-19 vaccine. Sequencing was performed with immunoSEQ multiplex PCR; in TCRdb, only in-frame clones are kept and a portion is missing. The table has more than 95,000 clones, 85% to 90% seen once. The sample consisted of peripheral blood, taken 28 days after the second AZD1222 dose. These receptors came from an adult who received the AZD1222 COVID-19 vaccine. Each CDR3 is given with its conserved first and last residue. Each record gives: V gene, D gene, CDR3 protein. The D gene is left open where the match is weak.

V gene: TRBV24-1; D gene: -; CDR3 protein: CATSDLTGRTDTQYF
V gene: TRBV7-3; D gene: -; CDR3 protein: CASSNPPGEQFF
V gene: TRBV30; D gene: TRBD1; CDR3 protein: CAWTLGQGQKNEQFF
V gene: TRBV6-4; D gene: -; CDR3 protein: CASRASAPTARGGTEAFF
V gene: TRBV14; D gene: -; CDR3 protein: CASSFSASGYTF
V gene: TRBV2; D gene: TRBD2; CDR3 protein: CASSEKRGNGELFF
V gene: TRBV11-2; D gene: -; CDR3 protein: CASSLDRLRGTEAFF
V gene: TRBV10-2; D gene: TRBD2; CDR3 protein: CASSERLAGEETQYF
V gene: TRBV4-1; D gene: TRBD2; CDR3 protein: CASSQKGLAANTGELFF
V gene: TRBV15; D gene: TRBD2; CDR3 protein: CATSRGLATDTQYF
V gene: TRBV7-9; D gene: -; CDR3 protein: CASSLDRNTEAFF
V gene: TRBV6-2/TRBV6-3; D gene: -; CDR3 protein: CASSYRTSEQFF
V gene: TRBV2; D gene: -; CDR3 protein: CARGGRPNTEAFF
V gene: TRBV7-8; D gene: -; CDR3 protein: CASSFGGPVDTQYF
V gene: TRBV3-1/TRBV3-2; D gene: -; CDR3 protein: CASSLGGRWNTEAFF
V gene: TRBV3-1/TRBV3-2; D gene: -; CDR3 protein: CASSQGVEPQHF
V gene: TRBV6-1; D gene: -; CDR3 protein: CASSEGNAGTDTQYF
V gene: TRBV6-5; D gene: -; CDR3 protein: CASSLGGYYNEQFF
V gene: TRBV6-5; D gene: -; CDR3 protein: CASSYSRTNTEAFF
V gene: TRBV25-1; D gene: TRBD2; CDR3 protein: CASSATSGTHTDTQYF
V gene: TRBV7-3; D gene: -; CDR3 protein: CASSFGVGRTDTQYF
V gene: TRBV6-2/TRBV6-3; D gene: -; CDR3 protein: CASSYLTGGYTF
V gene: TRBV10-3; D gene: TRBD1; CDR3 protein: CAIRSDRETNEKLFF
V gene: TRBV27; D gene: -; CDR3 protein: CASSLFRGTEAFF
V gene: TRBV30; D gene: -; CDR3 protein: CAWTRGTYNEQFF
V gene: TRBV9; D gene: -; CDR3 protein: CASSLNREDNSPLHF
V gene: TRBV7-9; D gene: -; CDR3 protein: CASSLSGEQYF
V gene: TRBV10-3; D gene: -; CDR3 protein: CAISGSDDPHPFYGYTF
V gene: TRBV18; D gene: -; CDR3 protein: CASSPSGRDNEKLFF
V gene: TRBV7-6; D gene: -; CDR3 protein: CASSLVHLSTDTQYF
V gene: TRBV29-1; D gene: -; CDR3 protein: CSVDWGRTEAFF
V gene: TRBV6-2/TRBV6-3; D gene: -; CDR3 protein: CASSPGEETQYF
V gene: TRBV29-1; D gene: TRBD2; CDR3 protein: CSVEGGTRRYNEQFF
V gene: TRBV12-5; D gene: -; CDR3 protein: CASGLGSGFTSTDTQYF
V gene: TRBV9; D gene: -; CDR3 protein: CAGQRGLADTQYF
V gene: TRBV2; D gene: TRBD1; CDR3 protein: CASVGRTGIEPQHF
V gene: TRBV7-3; D gene: -; CDR3 protein: CASSLTKQESGYGYTF
V gene: TRBV29-1; D gene: -; CDR3 protein: CSVGWVGSDTQYF
V gene: TRBV6-5; D gene: TRBD1; CDR3 protein: CASSRTGTSDTQYF
V gene: TRBV28; D gene: -; CDR3 protein: CASSFAGSGNTIYF
V gene: TRBV7-2; D gene: -; CDR3 protein: CASSFQGLVDQPQHF
V gene: TRBV19; D gene: TRBD2; CDR3 protein: CARPLDGTSGRRPKNIQYF
V gene: TRBV28; D gene: -; CDR3 protein: CASSTPGLVPYEQYF
V gene: TRBV7-9; D gene: TRBD2; CDR3 protein: CASSSRLAGGADTQYF
V gene: TRBV2; D gene: TRBD1; CDR3 protein: CASSRGEGAYYNSPLHF
V gene: TRBV7-6; D gene: -; CDR3 protein: CASSLEPGQETQYF
V gene: TRBV6-2/TRBV6-3; D gene: -; CDR3 protein: CASSYGSSTGELFF
V gene: TRBV28; D gene: -; CDR3 protein: CASSSFLRVNTEAFF
V gene: TRBV13; D gene: -; CDR3 protein: CASSEGGAHEKLFF
V gene: TRBV10-3; D gene: TRBD2; CDR3 protein: CAAGGLINEQFF
V gene: TRBV18; D gene: TRBD1; CDR3 protein: CASSPQGQRTNYGYTF
V gene: TRBV10-3; D gene: -; CDR3 protein: CARSTAGGAGYTF
V gene: TRBV3-1/TRBV3-2; D gene: -; CDR3 protein: CASSQGFNEQFF
V gene: TRBV28; D gene: -; CDR3 protein: CASSLSPSGYGYTF